This T cell receptor beta chain was captured in a study of T cell responses to AZD1222 COVID-19 vaccine (dated by TCRdb to the early 2020s). Regarding the complete study: AZD1222 recipients given second doses at about 4 weeks or at about 12 weeks were pooled, since spike-specific TCR depth and breadth were not found to differ between the two schedules. Trial participants were enrolled by age into 18-55, 56-69 and 70-plus year subgroups, with around 140, 26 and 57 TCR-sequenced participants respectively. A total of roughly 240 trial participants underwent TCR sequencing, of whom 207 received two doses of AZD1222 and 26 received two doses of the MenACWY control vaccine. Overall study results and their limits: CD4 TCRs associated with the vaccine covered the entire spike protein, and the dominant responses were in regions 160-218 and 743-854. Participants were mostly white British and included more females than males, and it was suggested by the authors that clonal diversity may have been underestimated. Because no samples from the day 14 peak response were available, repertoires could be characterized only after the peak T cell response. A significant rise in spike-specific TCR breadth and depth was observed after two AZD1222 doses relative to day 0 and relative to MenACWY recipients. Reportedly, almost half of the unique spike-specific TCRs recognized epitopes lying outside the regions that are mutated in the B.1.351 and B.1.1.7 variants. In the small 56-69-year group, the increase in depth fell short of significance, most likely because of low power. Conclusions about previously exposed vaccinees are limited, since just six AZD1222 recipients were seropositive for SARS-CoV-2 at baseline.

The CDR3 regions of human TCRbeta chains were subjected to immunosequencing. As for how the authors treated the data: Repertoire TCRs were matched against a reference library of SARS-CoV-2-specific TCRs generated with the MIRA antigen-specificity platform. Breadth meant the fraction of unique TCRs that were SARS-CoV-2-associated, whereas depth meant the fraction of total T cells that were SARS-CoV-2-associated. Using the MIRA data, every spike-specific TCR was mapped to the spike region that the TCR reacted to and assigned to either a CD4 or a CD8 class. Log10-transformed breadth and depth values were compared by one-way ANOVA with Sidak's multiple comparisons tests. TCRdb provides this immuneACCESS table in a form limited to in-frame rearrangements. Some clones are lacking; in checked studies, under half of them reflect an unresolved V gene, and why the rest are absent is not known. V and J calls and clone size are given by that table; D and trimming were obtained from the DNA. The sample records more than 85,000 clones, almost 85% of which are singletons. Together, the top ten hold more than 15% of the sample.

V and J lose 4 bases and 0 bases, and a span of 15 bases separates them. As encoded in the germline V gene, CDR1 is MDHEN while CDR2 is SYDVKM. The CDR3 holds 16 amino acids from the cysteine to the phenylalanine. Of the read, only the CDR3 DNA is kept; its 48 bases are in frame from base 1. Note on this clone: It lacks a known antigen. Base qualities were left out, and no much larger clone turns up one base away.

This specimen's time point label, interpreted: baseline before first vaccination. Vaccinee samples came from UK trials COV001 and COV002, including a single-blind randomized controlled phase 2/3 trial of AZD1222 (ChAdOx1 nCoV-19) in healthy adults. Trial participant PBMC samples were collected at day 0 and day 28 after the second dose for TCRbeta chain sequencing. Rearrangement joined TRBV28 to TRBJ1-2; tentative D gene TRBD1, with 5 bases matching. Here the sequenced sample was peripheral blood, taken on day 0 of AZD1222 vaccination. The sequence derives from an adult in good health. The CDR3 protein: CASSSPGDRANYGYTF. The sequenced DNA is TGTGCCAGCAGTTCCCCGGGTGACAGAGCTAACTATGGCTACACCTTC.